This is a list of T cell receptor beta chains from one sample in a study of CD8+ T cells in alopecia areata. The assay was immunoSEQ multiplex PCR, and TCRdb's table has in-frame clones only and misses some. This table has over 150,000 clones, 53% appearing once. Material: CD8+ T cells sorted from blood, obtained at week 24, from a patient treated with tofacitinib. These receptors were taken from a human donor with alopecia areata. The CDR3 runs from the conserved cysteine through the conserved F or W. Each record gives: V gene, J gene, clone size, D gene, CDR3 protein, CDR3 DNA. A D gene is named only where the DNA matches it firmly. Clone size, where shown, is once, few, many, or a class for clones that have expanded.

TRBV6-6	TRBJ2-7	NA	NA	CASRENTGVIYEQYF	TGTGCCAGCAGGGAGAACACAGGCGTGATCTACGAGCAGTACTTC
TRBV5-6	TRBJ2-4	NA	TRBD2	CASSVAGGPRIIQYF	TGTGCCAGCAGCGTAGCGGGGGGGCCGAGGATCATTCAGTACTTC
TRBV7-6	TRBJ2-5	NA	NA	CASSLSGGNQETQYF	TGTGCCAGCAGTTTAAGTGGGGGTAACCAAGAGACCCAGTACTTC
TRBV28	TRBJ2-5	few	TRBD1	CASSLFIGGTKETQYF	TGTGCCAGCAGTTTATTTATAGGGGGCACTAAAGAGACCCAGTACTTC
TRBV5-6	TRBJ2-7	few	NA	CASSLSDRTYEQYF	TGTGCCAGCAGCTTGTCGGACAGAACCTACGAGCAGTACTTC
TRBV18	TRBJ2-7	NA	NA	CASSGAGPYEQYF	TGTGCCAGCTCTGGAGCCGGTCCCTACGAGCAGTACTTC
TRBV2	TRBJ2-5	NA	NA	CASTEGTWQETQYF	TGTGCCAGCACCGAGGGGACCTGGCAAGAGACCCAGTACTTC
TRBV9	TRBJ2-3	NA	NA	CASSVEGTSTDTQYF	TGTGCCAGCAGCGTAGAGGGGACTAGCACAGATACGCAGTATTTT
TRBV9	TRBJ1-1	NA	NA	CASAPGGRDEAFF	TGTGCCAGCGCCCCGGGCGGTCGAGATGAAGCTTTCTTT
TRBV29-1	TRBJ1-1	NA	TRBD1	CSVPAGGRAFF	TGCAGCGTTCCAGCAGGGGGTCGAGCTTTCTTT
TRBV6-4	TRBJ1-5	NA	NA	CASSFDGPGKPQHF	TGTGCCAGCAGTTTCGACGGCCCAGGGAAGCCCCAGCATTTT
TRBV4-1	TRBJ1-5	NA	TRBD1	CASSQVDRGGNQPQHF	TGCGCCAGCAGCCAAGTGGACAGGGGAGGGAATCAGCCCCAGCATTTT
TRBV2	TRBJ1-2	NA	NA	CASSEERTGPKYGYTF	TGTGCCAGCAGTGAAGAAAGAACTGGGCCAAAATATGGCTACACCTTC
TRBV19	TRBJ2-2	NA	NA	CASSIGDRAWELFF	TGTGCCAGTAGTATAGGAGATCGGGCCTGGGAGCTGTTTTTT
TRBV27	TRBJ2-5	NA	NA	CASSLRPHGRETQYF	TGTGCCAGCAGTTTGCGCCCCCACGGGAGAGAGACCCAGTACTTC
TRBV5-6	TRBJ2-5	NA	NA	CASSPNSGETQYF	TGTGCCAGCAGCCCGAATAGCGGAGAGACCCAGTACTTC
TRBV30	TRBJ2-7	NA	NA	CAWSVGGSTEQYF	TGTGCCTGGAGTGTAGGAGGGTCCACCGAGCAGTACTTC
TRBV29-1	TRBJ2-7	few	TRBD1	CSVVDRGGTYEQYF	TGCAGCGTTGTAGACAGGGGAGGCACCTACGAGCAGTACTTC
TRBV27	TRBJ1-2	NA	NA	CASSLFTDRDYGYTF	TGTGCCAGCAGTTTATTTACGGACAGAGATTATGGCTACACCTTC
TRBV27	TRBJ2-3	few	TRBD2	CASSALLSGGPSTDTQYF	TGTGCCAGCAGTGCCTTACTCTCGGGGGGGCCTAGCACAGATACGCAGTATTTT
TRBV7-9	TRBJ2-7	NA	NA	CASSLGVNEQYF	TGTGCCAGCAGCTTGGGGGTGAACGAGCAGTACTTC
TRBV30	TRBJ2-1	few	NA	CAWSVGADNEQFF	TGTGCCTGGAGTGTAGGAGCGGACAATGAGCAGTTCTTC
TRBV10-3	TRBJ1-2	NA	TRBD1	CAISEGGQNYGYTF	TGTGCCATCAGTGAGGGGGGACAGAACTATGGCTACACCTTC
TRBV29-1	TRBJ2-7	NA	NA	CSVDSGRAFPEQYF	TGCAGCGTTGACTCCGGCAGGGCCTTTCCCGAGCAGTACTTC
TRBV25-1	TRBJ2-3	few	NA	CASSAPWGNTDTQYF	TGTGCCAGCAGTGCCCCGTGGGGGAACACAGATACGCAGTATTTT
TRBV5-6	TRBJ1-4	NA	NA	CASTVQGTREKLFF	TGTGCCAGCACCGTACAGGGTACACGTGAAAAACTGTTTTTT
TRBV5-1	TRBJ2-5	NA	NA	CASSYSRGQETQYF	TGCGCCAGCAGCTACTCGCGGGGCCAAGAGACCCAGTACTTC
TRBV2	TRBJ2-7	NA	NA	CASSEEMYEQYF	TGTGCCAGCAGTGAAGAGATGTACGAGCAGTACTTC
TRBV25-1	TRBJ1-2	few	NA	CASSEYMAGSGYTF	TGTGCCAGCAGTGAATATATGGCCGGGTCGGGCTACACCTTC
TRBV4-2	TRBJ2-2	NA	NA	CASSSQAGELFF	TGTGCCAGCAGCTCCCAAGCCGGGGAGCTGTTTTTT
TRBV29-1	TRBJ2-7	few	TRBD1	CSAVGQGDSYEQYF	TGCAGCGCCGTTGGACAGGGCGACTCCTACGAGCAGTACTTC
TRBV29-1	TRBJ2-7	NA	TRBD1	CSVATGENYEQYF	TGCAGCGTTGCGACAGGGGAGAACTACGAGCAGTACTTC
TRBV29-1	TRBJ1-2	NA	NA	CSGAVQGGYTF	TGCAGCGGTGCCGTCCAAGGCGGCTACACCTTC
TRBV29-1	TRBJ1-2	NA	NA	CSVATGLGYTF	TGCAGCGTCGCCACAGGGCTTGGCTACACCTTC
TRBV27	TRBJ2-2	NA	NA	CASTGRGGELFF	TGTGCCAGCACAGGGCGGGGCGGGGAGCTGTTTTTT
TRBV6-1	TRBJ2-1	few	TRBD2	CASRELAADEQFF	TGTGCCAGCAGGGAGCTAGCGGCGGATGAGCAGTTCTTC
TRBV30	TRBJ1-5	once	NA	CAWSSGVGGNQPQHF	TGTGCCTGGAGTAGCGGGGTAGGGGGCAATCAGCCCCAGCATTTT
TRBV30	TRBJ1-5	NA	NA	CAWSEGRANQPQHF	TGTGCCTGGAGTGAGGGCAGGGCCAATCAGCCCCAGCATTTT
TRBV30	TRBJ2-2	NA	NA	CAWKGDTGELFF	TGTGCCTGGAAGGGGGACACCGGGGAGCTGTTTTTT
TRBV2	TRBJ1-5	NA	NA	CASSDSLYSNQPQHF	TGTGCCAGCAGTGATTCCTTGTATAGCAATCAGCCCCAGCATTTT
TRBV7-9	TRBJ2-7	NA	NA	CASSSQTPDEQYF	TGTGCCAGCAGCTCCCAGACCCCGGACGAGCAGTACTTC
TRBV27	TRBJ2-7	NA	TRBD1	CASSYRGPYEQYF	TGTGCCAGCAGCTACAGGGGTCCCTACGAGCAGTACTTC
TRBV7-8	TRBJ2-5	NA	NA	CASSFFGGEETQYF	TGTGCCAGCAGCTTTTTCGGGGGAGAAGAGACCCAGTACTTC